This TCR beta chain was identified in a study of cytomegalovirus exposure and HLA in healthy donors. Study-level information: Among roughly 190 million T cells, an earlier analysis found around 100 million unique TCR beta sequences. Inside one of the first data releases sat 75 million to 100 million unique TCRs taken from HLA-typed donors.

With respect to this clone: Antigen: not known.

Though probably carrying unrecorded immune exposures, donors were nominally healthy at sampling. CDR3 length: 15 residues. The junction had 3 bases not matched to a gene; V was cut back by 6 bases and J by 4 bases. Germline V gene lookup returns CDR1 MRHNA and CDR2 SNTAGT. Study observations and caveats: A missense DCLRE1C variant was associated with V- and J-gene trimming of TCR beta chains in a later analysis, and an independent cohort replicated the association.

It was with 60 Vbeta and 13 Jbeta primers that the PCR ran. Measured with immunoSEQ multiplex PCR; TCRdb has only the in-frame clones, and not every one. The data hold 150,000 or so clones, with approximately 71% observed a single time. Sequenced material: PBMCs. This TCR derives from a young man in good health and CMV-seropositive. This chain uses TRBV6-4 with TRBJ2-2, with 12 nucleotides matching TRBD2. The chain's CDR3 is CASSPGLAGTGELFF. CDR3 bases: TGTGCCAGCAGCCCGGGACTAGCGGGCACCGGGGAGCTGTTTTTT.